The 3 T cell receptor beta chains below were found in one sample sequenced in a study of early T cells in non-severe SARS-CoV-2 infection. One entry per CDR3 protein, called by TCRdb with MiXCR from the 5' RACE reads. The table lists around 19,000 distinct CDR3 sequences, around 5.9% of them singletons. Input material: whole blood. The source is an adult who was a healthcare worker with PCR-confirmed SARS-CoV-2 infection or an uninfected control (not recorded which).

This clonotype was picked up many times. V gene TRBV29-1 combines with J gene TRBJ2-1, with D unresolved. The CDR3 covers 14 residues. Trimming took off 5 bases at V and 0 bases at J, with 11 bases between the two ends. Per germline, CDR1 SQVTM and CDR2 ANQGSEA. The CDR3 DNA reads as TGCAGCGTTCCCCACAGCAGCTCCTACAATGAGCAGTTCTTC. As protein: CSVPHSSSYNEQFF.

By its share, this clonotype is medium-sized (0.01 to 0.1%). The J gene is TRBJ2-5, the V gene TRBV2; 8 positions match TRBD1. The CDR3 runs to 16 residues. Germline V gene data show CDR1 as SNHLY and CDR2 as FYNNEI. V dropped 5 bases and J dropped 1; count of bases not matched to a gene: 9. The CDR3 reads CASSRQGAASQETQYF. For the CDR3, the DNA is TGTGCCAGCAGTCGTCAGGGGGCGGCTTCCCAAGAGACCCAGTACTTC.

This clonotype was counted ten times or more. The gene calls are TRBV5-4 and TRBJ1-3; 8 nucleotides align to TRBD1. CDR1 and CDR2 from the germline V gene are SGHNT and YYREEE (reference sequence). The CDR3 sequence is 16 residues long. V gave up 3 bases and J gave up 0 bases; unmatched junction bases: 5. CDR3 sequence (DNA): TGTGCCAGCAGCTCCTTCGACAGGGGCTCTGGAAACACCATATATTTT. This encodes CASSSFDRGSGNTIYF.